This T cell receptor (beta chain) was profiled in a study of Ad26.COV2.S vaccination and SARS-CoV-2 variants. Study background: In the study, Ad26.COV2.S was injected intramuscularly once, or twice 56 days apart. Study findings and constraints: Total responses of T cells may have been underestimated by the analyses of TCR breadth and depth. Vaccinated individuals (as opposed to placebo recipients) had higher spike-specific TCR breadth. Vaccine and placebo recipients had similar non-spike TCR breadth.

Profiling relied on immunoSEQ multiplex PCR, and the TCRdb table lists in-frame clones only, not all of them. The sample lists about 350,000 clones, about 88% occurring once. Trimming removed 5 bases at V and 7 bases at J, with 15 bases between. This CDR3 is built from 15 residues. Germline-derived CDR1 and CDR2 are SGHVS and FQNEAQ. Sample treatment: some 19 received Ad26.COV2.S at low or high dose, single or two shots; about 5 received placebo; per-sample allocation not given. The investigators took samples on day 63 after the first vaccine or placebo injection. In regard to this clone: Its antigen is not identified.

The chain couples TRBV7-8 to TRBJ1-6, with a possible D match to TRBD1 (5 bases). The material was peripheral blood, obtained in a trial of Ad26.COV2.S vaccine versus placebo. The source of this sequence is a person aged 18-65 years who received the Ad26.COV2.S COVID-19 vaccine or a placebo. The chain's CDR3 is CASSMRGTGNSPLHF. The CDR3 DNA reads TGTGCCAGCAGCATGCGAGGGACGGGGAATTCACCCCTCCACTTT.